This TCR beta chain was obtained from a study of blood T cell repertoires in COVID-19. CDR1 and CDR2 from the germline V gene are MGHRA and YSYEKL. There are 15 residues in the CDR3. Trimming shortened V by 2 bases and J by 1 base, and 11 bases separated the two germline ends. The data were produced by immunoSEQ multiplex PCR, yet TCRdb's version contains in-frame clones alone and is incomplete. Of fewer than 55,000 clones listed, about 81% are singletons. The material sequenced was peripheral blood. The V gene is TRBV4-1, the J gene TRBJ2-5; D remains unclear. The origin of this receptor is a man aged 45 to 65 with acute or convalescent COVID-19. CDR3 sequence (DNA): TGCGCCAGCAGCCAAACGCGAAGAGGCCAAGAGACCCAGTACTTC. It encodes CASSQTRRGQETQYF.